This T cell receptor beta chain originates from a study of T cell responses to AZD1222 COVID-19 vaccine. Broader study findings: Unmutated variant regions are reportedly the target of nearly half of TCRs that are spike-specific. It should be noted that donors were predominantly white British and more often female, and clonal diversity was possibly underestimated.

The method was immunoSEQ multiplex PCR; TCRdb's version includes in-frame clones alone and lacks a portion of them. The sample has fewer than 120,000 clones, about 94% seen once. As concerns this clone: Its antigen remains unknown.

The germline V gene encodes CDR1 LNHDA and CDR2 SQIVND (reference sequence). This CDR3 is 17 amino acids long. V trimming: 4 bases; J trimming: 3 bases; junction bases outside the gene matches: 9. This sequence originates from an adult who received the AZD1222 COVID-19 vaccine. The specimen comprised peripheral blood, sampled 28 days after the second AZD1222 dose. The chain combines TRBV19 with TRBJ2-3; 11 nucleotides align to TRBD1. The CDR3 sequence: CASSKTDRGLGTDTQYF. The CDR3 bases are TGTGCCAGTAGTAAGACGGACAGGGGGCTTGGGACAGATACGCAGTATTTT.